This T cell receptor (beta chain) was sequenced for a study of T cell responses to AZD1222 COVID-19 vaccine. Germline-derived CDR1 and CDR2 are SEHNR and FQNEAQ (reference sequence). V lost 2 bases and J lost 0, with 11 bases in between. The CDR3 runs 15 residues. This table comes from immunoSEQ multiplex PCR, and its TCRdb copy is limited to in-frame clones, with some not included. The top ten hold roughly 3.5% of the sample, which has some 150,000 clones, around 93% seen once. The sequence was obtained from an adult who received the AZD1222 COVID-19 vaccine. The V gene is TRBV7-9, the J gene TRBJ2-7; either TRBD1 or TRBD2 may supply D (5 bases each). The sequences come from peripheral blood, collected 28 days after the second AZD1222 dose. The CDR3 protein is CASSLIWDGSYEQYF. In nucleotides, the CDR3 is TGTGCCAGCAGCTTAATCTGGGACGGCTCCTACGAGCAGTACTTC.